This passage covers 27 T cell receptor beta chains from one sample sequenced in a study of CD8 T cells in Susac syndrome. Random hexamers were used to reverse transcribe the RNA input (about 0.5 to 1 ug). Each CDR3 protein is one row after TCRdb ran MiXCR on the immunoSEQ multiplex PCR reads. Of some 130,000 distinct CDR3 sequences detected, more than 75% appear once; the ten largest clones hold 0.24%. The sample was CD8+ T cells from PBMCs. The origin of the receptors is a human donor with multiple sclerosis.

V usage is TRBV2 and J usage is TRBJ1-1, with 8 positions matching TRBD1. The V and J ends lost 8 bases and 5 bases, in that order; junction bases with no gene match: 7. CDR1 SNHLY and CDR2 FYNNEI come from the germline V gene. This CDR3 is built from 13 residues. This CDR3 is CASRWTGQTEAFF. As DNA, the CDR3 is TGTGCCAGCCGATGGACAGGGCAAACTGAAGCTTTCTTT. Full variable domain (rest looked up from reference TRBV2 and TRBJ1-1): EPEVTQTPSHQVTQMGQEVILRCVPISNHLYFYWYRQILGQKVEFLVSFYNNEISEKSEIFDDQFSVERPDGSNFTLKIRSTKLEDSAMYFCASRWTGQTEAFFGQGTRLTVV.

This sequence joins TRBV7-9 and TRBJ1-4, with a weak D call TRBD1 (5 bases). From germline, CDR1 is SEHNR and CDR2 FQNEAQ (reference sequence). Trimming took off 8 bases at V and 8 bases at J, with 18 bases between the two ends. The CDR3 is 14 amino acids. The CDR3: CASGHGDSWEKLFF. In DNA, the CDR3 is TGTGCCAGCGGACACGGCGACAGTTGGGAAAAACTGTTTTTT.

This clonotype was recorded once. This chain links TRBV30 with TRBJ2-1, with 7 bases lining up with TRBD2. The CDR3 has 13 residues. J gave up 9 bases and V 0 bases, and 5 bases lay outside the gene matches. Germline CDR1 is GTSNPN and CDR2 is SVGIG (reference sequence). CDR3 in amino acids: CAWSVTSGIEQFF. The CDR3 region has the DNA TGTGCCTGGAGTGTAACCAGCGGGATTGAGCAGTTCTTC.

The chain uses TRBV5-6 and TRBJ1-1; D uncertain. The CDR3 has 14 residues. The ends were cut back, 2 bases at V and 4 bases at J, with 12 bases in the middle. Germline assignment: CDR1 SGHDT and CDR2 YYEEEE. CDR3 bases: TGTGCCAGCAGCTTACTATTTCCCTCCACTGAAGCTTTCTTT. It specifies CASSLLFPSTEAFF.

This rearrangement joins TRBV7-9 to TRBJ2-1; weak D call: TRBD1 (6 bases). The CDR3 has 14 amino acids. V lost 2 bases and J lost 7, with 12 bases in between. Germline V gene data show CDR1 as SEHNR and CDR2 as FQNEAQ (reference sequence). The chain's CDR3 is CASSLTGLGNEQFF. The CDR3 DNA is TGTGCCAGCAGCTTAACAGGGTTAGGTAATGAGCAGTTCTTC.

This chain joins TRBV6-5 and TRBJ2-1; D possibly corresponds to TRBD2 (5 bases). CDR1 MNHEY and CDR2 SVGAGI come from the germline V gene. This CDR3 region has 14 residues. Trimming left V 5 bases short and J 9 bases short, with 17 bases between. CDR3 DNA sequence: TGTGCCAGCAGTCCTGGACTGGTAGGTAGTGAGCAGTTCTTC. Translating gives CASSPGLVGSEQFF.

The genes are TRBV6-5 and TRBJ1-1, with D tentatively TRBD1 (6 bases). Germline CDR1 reads MNHEY; CDR2 reads SVGAGI. Between the trimmed V and J ends, which lost 6 bases and 0 bases, there was a span of 8 bases. The CDR3 length is 13 residues. The CDR3 nucleotides are TGTGCCAGCAGGAGGGGGATGAACACTGAAGCTTTCTTT. This translates into CASRRGMNTEAFF.

The chain couples TRBV6-5 to TRBJ2-5; no clear D. The germline V and J ends were trimmed by 2 bases and 4 bases, with 14 bases remaining between them. Germline V CDR1 and CDR2: MNHEY, SVGAGI. The CDR3 runs to 15 residues. In DNA, the CDR3 is TGTGCCAGCAGTTACACATCACGGGTTGGAGAGACCCAGTACTTC. Protein sequence: CASSYTSRVGETQYF.

V and J are TRBV5-1 and TRBJ2-1; D is possibly TRBD2 (6 bases). V lost 0 bases and J 6 bases, leaving 13 bases between the germline ends. Germline assignment: CDR1 SGHRS and CDR2 YFSETQ. The CDR3 is 15 residues long. CDR3 sequence (DNA): TGCGCCAGCAGCTTGGACCCGGGACTCGGCAATGAGCAGTTCTTC. It is translated as CASSLDPGLGNEQFF.

The rearrangement uses TRBV30 and TRBJ2-7; D may be TRBD2 (5 bases). Germline CDR1 is GTSNPN and CDR2 is SVGIG (reference sequence). Trimming shortened V by 5 bases and J by 4 bases, and 6 bases separated the two germline ends. The length of the CDR3 is 10 residues. The CDR3 region is CAWGLYEQYF. CDR3 DNA sequence: TGTGCCTGGGGACTTTACGAGCAGTACTTC.

The chain joins TRBV27 to TRBJ2-7, with no clear D. The germline V gene has CDR1 MNHEY and CDR2 SMNVEV (reference sequence). Trimming stripped 3 bases from V and 0 bases from J, with 6 bases between. This CDR3 has 13 amino acids. The CDR3 bases are TGTGCCAGCAGTTTTGCGGACTCCTACGAGCAGTACTTC. Residues: CASSFADSYEQYF.

This chain connects TRBV13 to TRBJ1-1; TRBD1 aligns across 7 bases. CDR3 size: 12 residues. The junction had 4 bases not matched to a gene; V was cut back by 5 bases and J by 7 bases. Per germline, CDR1 PRHDT and CDR2 FYEKMQ (reference sequence). The DNA of the CDR3 is TGTGCCAGCAGCCCAGGGACAGTTGAAGCTTTCTTT. It is translated as CASSPGTVEAFF.

The chain couples TRBV2 to TRBJ1-1; TRBD1 matches 10 bases. The CDR3 is 13 residues long. The ends lost 3 bases at V and 12 bases at J; junction bases unmatched: 7. In germline, CDR1 is SNHLY, CDR2 FYNNEI. CDR3 nucleotides: TGTGCCAGCAGTGATAGGGACAGGGGTTTGTCTTTCTTT. This encodes CASSDRDRGLSFF.

The chain combines TRBV12-3 or TRBV12-4 with TRBJ2-1; no clear D. This CDR3 is built from 12 residues. V was shortened by 3 bases and J by 13 bases, with 13 bases between the two germline ends. The CDR3 spells CASSFWEAVQFF. The CDR3 DNA reads TGTGCCAGCAGTTTTTGGGAAGCCGTTCAGTTCTTC.

The chain has TRBV27 and TRBJ1-2; unclear D gene. Between the trimmed V and J ends, which lost 6 bases and 4 bases, there was a span of 12 bases. There are 13 residues in the CDR3. Germline loops: CDR1 MNHEY, CDR2 SMNVEV (reference sequence). CDR3 amino acids: CASSTGQSYGYTF. The CDR3, as DNA: TGTGCCAGCAGCACCGGGCAGTCCTATGGCTACACCTTC.

V and J are TRBV27 and TRBJ1-1; D uncertain. The CDR3 is made up of 14 amino acids. CDR1 is MNHEY and CDR2 is SMNVEV in the germline V gene (reference sequence). V dropped 4 bases and J dropped 1 base, with 10 bases sitting between them. In nucleotides, the CDR3 is TGTGCCAGCAGTTCCGTATACACGAACACTGAAGCTTTCTTT. Its translation is CASSSVYTNTEAFF.

DNA for the CDR3: TGTGCCAGCAGCTTAATTTCGAATACGCAGTATTTT. Its protein is CASSLISNTQYF. V is TRBV11-2 and J is TRBJ2-3; D not resolved. Germline V lookup: CDR1 SGHAT, CDR2 FQNNGV. V was trimmed by 2 bases and J by 7 bases, leaving 7 bases between them. There are 12 residues in the CDR3.

The rearrangement uses TRBV13 and TRBJ1-3, with D uncertain. V shed 5 bases and J shed 0 bases, with 8 bases lying between them. This CDR3 has 14 amino acids. The germline V gene encodes CDR1 PRHDT and CDR2 FYEKMQ (reference sequence). CDR3 sequence reads: CASSINYSGNTIYF. CDR3 DNA sequence: TGTGCCAGCAGCATCAACTACTCTGGAAACACCATATATTTT.

The chain carries TRBV11-2 and TRBJ1-1; D is perhaps TRBD1 (6 bases). The V gene's germline CDR1 is SGHAT and CDR2 FQNNGV. This CDR3 has 14 residues. Trimming stripped 6 bases from V and 3 bases from J, with 14 bases between. The CDR3: CASSSGKGDTEAFF. DNA of the CDR3: TGTGCCAGCAGTTCAGGGAAGGGGGACACTGAAGCTTTCTTT.

The chain joins TRBV19 to TRBJ1-1; the match to TRBD1 covers 11 bases. The ends lost 6 bases at V and 4 bases at J; junction bases unmatched: 1. The germline V gene encodes CDR1 LNHDA and CDR2 SQIVND (reference sequence). The CDR3 extends over 13 amino acids. The CDR3 DNA reads as TGTGCCAGTAGGGACAGGGGGCTCACTGAAGCTTTCTTT. Translated: CASRDRGLTEAFF. Full variable domain (missing parts from reference TRBV19 and TRBJ1-1): DGGITQSPKYLFRKEGQNVTLSCEQNLNHDAMYWYRQDPGQGLRLIYYSQIVNDFQKGDIAEGYSVSREKKESFPLTVTSAQKNPTAFYLCASRDRGLTEAFFGQGTRLTVV.

This clonotype appeared once. The V call is TRBV30, the J call TRBJ2-3; 7 bases line up with TRBD2. Trimming cost V 0 bases and J 0 bases; bases outside gene matches: 3. The CDR3 runs 15 residues. Germline loops: CDR1 GTSNPN, CDR2 SVGIG (reference sequence). For the CDR3, the DNA is TGTGCCTGGAGTGTAGAGCGGGGAAGCACAGATACGCAGTATTTT. This sequence encodes CAWSVERGSTDTQYF.

The chain couples TRBV6-5 to TRBJ1-2; D remains ambiguous. V lost 0 bases, J lost 2 bases, and 13 bases lay in between. The CDR3 consists of 16 residues. Germline loops: CDR1 MNHEY, CDR2 SVGAGI. The CDR3 coding sequence is TGTGCCAGCAGTTACTCGACGCTAGCCCTAAACTATGGCTACACCTTC. Protein: CASSYSTLALNYGYTF.

The V call is TRBV6-2 or TRBV6-3, the J call TRBJ2-2; D may be TRBD1 (6 bases). Germline CDR1 and CDR2: MNHEY and SVGEGT. V was cut by 2 bases and J by 5 bases, with 12 bases left in between. The CDR3 runs to 15 residues. In nucleotides, the CDR3 is TGTGCCAGCAGTTACCTGAGGACAGCAACCGGGGAGCTGTTTTTT. Encoded protein: CASSYLRTATGELFF.

A remark on this clonotype: One end of the junction is discordant with germline, which a read error may explain. The rearrangement joins TRBV27 to TRBJ2-7; tentative D call: TRBD2 (5 bases). Germline CDR1 MNHEY, CDR2 SMNVEV (reference sequence). The CDR3 totals 14 residues. Here the CDR3 reads CASSLSAGVYEQYF. CDR3 coding DNA: TGTGCCAGCAGTCTATCCGCCGGGGTGTACGAGCAGTACTTC.

The chain has TRBV12-3 or TRBV12-4 and TRBJ2-1; 8 positions match TRBD2. The CDR3 runs to 12 residues. V was pared by 10 bases and J by 9 bases, with 8 bases of the junction left unmatched. The CDR3 DNA sequence: TGTGCCACCCTCGGGGGGGGCGCTGAGCAGTTCTTC. It is translated as CATLGGGAEQFF.

V and J are TRBV29-1 and TRBJ1-2; no firm D call. The germline gives CDR1 SQVTM, CDR2 ANQGSEA. V lost 1 base, J lost 3 bases, and 6 bases lay in between. The CDR3 has 12 residues. The CDR3 DNA reads TGCAGCGTTGAAGGGGCCGACTATGGCTACACCTTC. As protein: CSVEGADYGYTF.

The chain combines TRBV24-1 with TRBJ2-7; D gene unclear. Trimming took 6 bases from V and 3 from J, leaving 5 bases between them. Per the germline V gene, CDR1 is KGHDR and CDR2 is SFDVKD. The CDR3 spans 11 residues. CDR3 region: CATSNGYEQYF. The CDR3 DNA reads as TGTGCCACCAGTAACGGCTACGAGCAGTACTTC.